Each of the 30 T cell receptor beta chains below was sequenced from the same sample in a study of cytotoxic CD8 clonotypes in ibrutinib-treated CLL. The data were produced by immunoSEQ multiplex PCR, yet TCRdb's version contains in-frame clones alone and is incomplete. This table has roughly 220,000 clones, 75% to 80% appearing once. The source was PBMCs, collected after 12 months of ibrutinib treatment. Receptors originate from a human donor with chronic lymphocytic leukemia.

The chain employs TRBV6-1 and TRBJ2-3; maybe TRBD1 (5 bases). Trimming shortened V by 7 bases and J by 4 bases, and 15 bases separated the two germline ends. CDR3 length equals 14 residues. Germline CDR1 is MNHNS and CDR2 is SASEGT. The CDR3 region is CASNRGQGSDTQYF. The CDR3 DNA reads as TGTGCCAGCAATCGCGGTCAGGGCTCAGATACGCAGTATTTT.

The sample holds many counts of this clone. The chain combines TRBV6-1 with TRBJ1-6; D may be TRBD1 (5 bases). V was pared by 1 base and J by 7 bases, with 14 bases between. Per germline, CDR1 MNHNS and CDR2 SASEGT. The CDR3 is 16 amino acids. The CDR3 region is CASSEGWGLTNSPLHF. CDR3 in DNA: TGTGCCAGCAGTGAAGGGTGGGGCCTTACAAATTCACCCCTCCACTTT.

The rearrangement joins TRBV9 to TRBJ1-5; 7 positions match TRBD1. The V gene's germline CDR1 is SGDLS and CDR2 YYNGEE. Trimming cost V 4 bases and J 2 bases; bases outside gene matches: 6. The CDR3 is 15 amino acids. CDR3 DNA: TGTGCCAGCAGCCCCGGAGGGACAGGCAATCAGCCCCAGCATTTT. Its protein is CASSPGGTGNQPQHF.

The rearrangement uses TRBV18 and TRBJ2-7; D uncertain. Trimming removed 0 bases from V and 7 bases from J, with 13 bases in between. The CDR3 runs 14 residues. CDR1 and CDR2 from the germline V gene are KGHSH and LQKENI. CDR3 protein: CASSPPRATLEQYF. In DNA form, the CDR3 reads TGTGCCAGCTCACCACCACGGGCCACCCTGGAGCAGTACTTC.

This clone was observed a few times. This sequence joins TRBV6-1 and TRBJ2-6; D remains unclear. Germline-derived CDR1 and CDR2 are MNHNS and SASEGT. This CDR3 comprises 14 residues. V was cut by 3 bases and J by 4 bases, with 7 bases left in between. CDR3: CASSDDVGANVLTF. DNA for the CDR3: TGTGCCAGCAGTGATGACGTAGGGGCCAACGTCCTGACTTTC.

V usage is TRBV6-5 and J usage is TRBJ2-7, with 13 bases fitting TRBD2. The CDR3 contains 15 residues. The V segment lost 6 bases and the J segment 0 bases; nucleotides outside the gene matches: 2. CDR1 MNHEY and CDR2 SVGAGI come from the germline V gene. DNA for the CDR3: TGTGCCAGCAGATGGACTAGCGGGAGCTCCTACGAGCAGTACTTC. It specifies CASRWTSGSSYEQYF.

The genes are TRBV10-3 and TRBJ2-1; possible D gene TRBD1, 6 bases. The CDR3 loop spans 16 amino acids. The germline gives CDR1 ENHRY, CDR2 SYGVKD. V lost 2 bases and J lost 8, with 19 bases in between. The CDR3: CAISEGMEAGAHEQFF. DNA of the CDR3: TGTGCCATCAGTGAGGGGATGGAGGCAGGGGCCCATGAGCAGTTCTTC.

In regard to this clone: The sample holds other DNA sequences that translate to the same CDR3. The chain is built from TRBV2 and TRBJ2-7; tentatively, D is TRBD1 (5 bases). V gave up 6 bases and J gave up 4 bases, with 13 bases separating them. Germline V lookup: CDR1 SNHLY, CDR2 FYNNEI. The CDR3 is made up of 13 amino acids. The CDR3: CASSVYRNYEQYF. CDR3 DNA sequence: TGTGCCAGCAGCGTCTACAGGAATTACGAGCAGTACTTC.

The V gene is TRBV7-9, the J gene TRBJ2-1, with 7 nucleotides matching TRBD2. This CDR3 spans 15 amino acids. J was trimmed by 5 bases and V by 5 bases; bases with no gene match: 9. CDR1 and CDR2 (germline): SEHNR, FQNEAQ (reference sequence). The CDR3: CASSTPPTSDNEQFF. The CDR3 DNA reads TGTGCCAGCAGCACCCCCCCTACTAGCGACAATGAGCAGTTCTTC.

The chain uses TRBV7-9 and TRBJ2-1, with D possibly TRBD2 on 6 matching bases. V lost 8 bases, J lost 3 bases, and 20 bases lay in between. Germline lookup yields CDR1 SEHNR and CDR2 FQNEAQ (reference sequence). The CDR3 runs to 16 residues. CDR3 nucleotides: TGTGCCAGCCGAGCGCGGGGACCCAATGGCTACAATGAGCAGTTCTTC. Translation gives CASRARGPNGYNEQFF.

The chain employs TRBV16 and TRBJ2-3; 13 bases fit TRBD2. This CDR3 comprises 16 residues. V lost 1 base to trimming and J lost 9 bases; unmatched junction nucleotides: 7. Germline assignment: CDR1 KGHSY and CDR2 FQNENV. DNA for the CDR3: TGTGCCAGCAGCCAATTTTGGACTAGCGGGGGTGACACGCAGTATTTT. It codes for CASSQFWTSGGDTQYF. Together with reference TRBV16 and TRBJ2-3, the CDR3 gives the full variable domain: GEEVAQTPKHLVRGEGQKAKLYCAPIKGHSYVFWYQQVLKNEFKFLISFQNENVFDETGMPKERFSAKCLPNSPCSLEIQATKLEDSAVYFCASSQFWTSGGDTQYFGPGTRLTVL.

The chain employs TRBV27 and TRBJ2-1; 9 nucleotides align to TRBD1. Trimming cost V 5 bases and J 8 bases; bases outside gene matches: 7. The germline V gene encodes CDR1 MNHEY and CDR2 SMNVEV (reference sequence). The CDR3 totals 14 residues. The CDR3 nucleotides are TGTGCCAGCAGTCTCCGGGACAGGGATGATGAGCAGTTCTTC. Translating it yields CASSLRDRDDEQFF.

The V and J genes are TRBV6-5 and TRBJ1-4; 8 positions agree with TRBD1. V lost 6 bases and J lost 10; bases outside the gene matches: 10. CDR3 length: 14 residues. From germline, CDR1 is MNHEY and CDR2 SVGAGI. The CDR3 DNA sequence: TGTGCCAGCAGCCAGGACAGGGAGGTTGCAAAACTGTTTTTT. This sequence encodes CASSQDREVAKLFF.

The CDR3 loop is CASSAGLAGGNEQYF. The CDR3 DNA reads TGTGCCAGCAGTGCGGGACTAGCGGGGGGTAACGAGCAGTACTTC. The rearrangement uses TRBV27 and TRBJ2-5; 15 bases match TRBD2. The J call is uncertain, as TRBJ2-7 better fits the DNA end. CDR1 and CDR2 from the germline V gene are MNHEY and SMNVEV (reference sequence). CDR3 size: 15 residues.

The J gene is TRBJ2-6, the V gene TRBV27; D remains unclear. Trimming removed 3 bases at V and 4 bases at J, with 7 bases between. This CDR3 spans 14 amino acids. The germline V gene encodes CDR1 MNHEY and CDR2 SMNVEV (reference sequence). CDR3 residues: CASSFLPGANVLTF. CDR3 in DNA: TGTGCCAGCAGTTTCTTACCCGGGGCCAACGTCCTGACTTTC.

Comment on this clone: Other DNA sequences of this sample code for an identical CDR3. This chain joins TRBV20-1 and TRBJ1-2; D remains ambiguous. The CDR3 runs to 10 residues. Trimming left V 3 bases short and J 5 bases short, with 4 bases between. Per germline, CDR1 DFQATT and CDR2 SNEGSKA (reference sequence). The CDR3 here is CSASGYGYTF. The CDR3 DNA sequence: TGCAGTGCTAGCGGGTATGGCTACACCTTC.

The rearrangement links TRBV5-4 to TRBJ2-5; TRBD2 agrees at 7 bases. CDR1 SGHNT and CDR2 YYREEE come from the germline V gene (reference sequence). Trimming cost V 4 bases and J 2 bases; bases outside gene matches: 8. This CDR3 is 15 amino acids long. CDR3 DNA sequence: TGTGCCAGCAGCCCCTCTGGCGGGAGTCAAGAGACCCAGTACTTC. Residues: CASSPSGGSQETQYF. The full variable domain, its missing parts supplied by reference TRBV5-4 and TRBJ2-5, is ETGVTQSPTHLIKTRGQQVTLRCSSQSGHNTVSWYQQALGQGPQFIFQYYREEENGRGNFPPRFSGLQFPNYSSELNVNALELDDSALYLCASSPSGGSQETQYFGPGTRLLVL.

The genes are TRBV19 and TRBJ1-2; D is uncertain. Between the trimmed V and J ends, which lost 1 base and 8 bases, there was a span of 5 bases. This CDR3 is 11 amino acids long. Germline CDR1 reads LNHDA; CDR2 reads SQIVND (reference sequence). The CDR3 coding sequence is TGTGCCAGTAGTATAGGTGCAGGCTACACCTTC. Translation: CASSIGAGYTF.

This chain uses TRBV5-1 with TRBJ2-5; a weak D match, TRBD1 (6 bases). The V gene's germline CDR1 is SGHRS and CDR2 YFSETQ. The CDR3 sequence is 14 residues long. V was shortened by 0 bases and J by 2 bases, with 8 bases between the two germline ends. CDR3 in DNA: TGCGCCAGCAGCTTGGGGGGACAACAAGAGACCCAGTACTTC. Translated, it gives CASSLGGQQETQYF.

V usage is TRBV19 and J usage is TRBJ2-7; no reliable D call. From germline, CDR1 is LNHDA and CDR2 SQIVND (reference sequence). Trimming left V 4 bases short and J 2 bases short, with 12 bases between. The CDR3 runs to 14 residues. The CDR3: CASSRQQTAYEQYF. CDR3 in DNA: TGTGCCAGTAGTAGACAACAGACTGCCTACGAGCAGTACTTC.

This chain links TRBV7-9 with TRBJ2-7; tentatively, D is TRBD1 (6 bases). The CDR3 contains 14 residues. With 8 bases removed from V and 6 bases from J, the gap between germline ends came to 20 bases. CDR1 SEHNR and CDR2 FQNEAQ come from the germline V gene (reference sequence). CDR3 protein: CASAPWDIQSEQYF. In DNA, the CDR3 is TGTGCCAGCGCGCCCTGGGACATACAAAGCGAGCAGTACTTC.

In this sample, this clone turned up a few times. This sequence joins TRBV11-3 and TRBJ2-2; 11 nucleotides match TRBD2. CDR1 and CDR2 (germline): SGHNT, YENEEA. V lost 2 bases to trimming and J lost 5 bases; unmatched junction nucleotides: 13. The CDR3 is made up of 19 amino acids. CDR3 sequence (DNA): TGTGCCAGCAGCTTAACAAACTTCCCGGCTAGCGGGGGGACCGGGGAGCTGTTTTTT. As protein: CASSLTNFPASGGTGELFF.

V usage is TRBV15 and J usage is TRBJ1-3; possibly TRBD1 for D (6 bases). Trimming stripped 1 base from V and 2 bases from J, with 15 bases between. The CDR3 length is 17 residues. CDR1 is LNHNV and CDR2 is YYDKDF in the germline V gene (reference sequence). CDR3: CATSRGGGQIAGNTIYF. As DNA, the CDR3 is TGTGCCACCAGCAGAGGAGGGGGGCAGATCGCTGGAAACACCATATATTTT.

The CDR3 nucleotides are TGTGCCAGCAGCCGGGACTACGCAGGAGATACGCAGTATTTT. It encodes CASSRDYAGDTQYF. The rearrangement uses TRBV7-8 and TRBJ2-3; 7 positions match TRBD2. V lost 5 bases, J lost 5 bases, and 7 bases stayed unmatched. The CDR3 runs 14 residues. Germline values: CDR1 SGHVS, CDR2 FQNEAQ.

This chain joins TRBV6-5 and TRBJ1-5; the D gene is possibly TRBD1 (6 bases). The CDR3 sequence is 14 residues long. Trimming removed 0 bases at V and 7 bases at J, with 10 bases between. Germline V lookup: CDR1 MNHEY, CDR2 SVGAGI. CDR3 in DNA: TGTGCCAGCAGTTACTCGCAGGGGAGGCAGCCCCAGCATTTT. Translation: CASSYSQGRQPQHF.

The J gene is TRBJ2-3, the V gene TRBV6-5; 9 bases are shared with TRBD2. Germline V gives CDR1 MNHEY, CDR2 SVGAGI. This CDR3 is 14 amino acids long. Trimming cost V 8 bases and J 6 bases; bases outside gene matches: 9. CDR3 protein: CASGWREGRDTQYF. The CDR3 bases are TGTGCCAGCGGGTGGCGGGAGGGCCGGGATACGCAGTATTTT.

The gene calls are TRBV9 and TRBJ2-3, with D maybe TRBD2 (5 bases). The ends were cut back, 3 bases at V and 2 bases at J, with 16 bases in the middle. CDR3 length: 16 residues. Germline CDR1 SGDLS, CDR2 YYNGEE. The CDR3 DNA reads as TGTGCCAGCAGCGGGGAAGGACTCTTATCCACAGATACGCAGTATTTT. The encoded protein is CASSGEGLLSTDTQYF.

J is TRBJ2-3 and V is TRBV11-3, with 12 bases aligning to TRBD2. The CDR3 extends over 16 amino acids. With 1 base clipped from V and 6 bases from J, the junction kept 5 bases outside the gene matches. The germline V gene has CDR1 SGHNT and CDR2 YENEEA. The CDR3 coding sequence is TGTGCCAGCAGCTTAGGGGCTAGCGGGGGGGCCGATACGCAGTATTTT. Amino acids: CASSLGASGGADTQYF.

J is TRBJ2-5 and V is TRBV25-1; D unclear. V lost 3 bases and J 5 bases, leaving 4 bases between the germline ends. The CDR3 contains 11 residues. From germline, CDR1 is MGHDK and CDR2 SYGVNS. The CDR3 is CASSEVETQYF. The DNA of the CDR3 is TGTGCCAGCAGTGAGGTGGAGACCCAGTACTTC.

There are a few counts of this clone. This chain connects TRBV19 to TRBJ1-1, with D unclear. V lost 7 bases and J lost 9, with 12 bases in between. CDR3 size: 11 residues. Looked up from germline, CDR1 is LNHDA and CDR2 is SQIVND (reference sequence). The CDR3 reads CASKSLEKAFF. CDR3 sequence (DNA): TGTGCCAGTAAAAGCCTCGAGAAAGCTTTCTTT.